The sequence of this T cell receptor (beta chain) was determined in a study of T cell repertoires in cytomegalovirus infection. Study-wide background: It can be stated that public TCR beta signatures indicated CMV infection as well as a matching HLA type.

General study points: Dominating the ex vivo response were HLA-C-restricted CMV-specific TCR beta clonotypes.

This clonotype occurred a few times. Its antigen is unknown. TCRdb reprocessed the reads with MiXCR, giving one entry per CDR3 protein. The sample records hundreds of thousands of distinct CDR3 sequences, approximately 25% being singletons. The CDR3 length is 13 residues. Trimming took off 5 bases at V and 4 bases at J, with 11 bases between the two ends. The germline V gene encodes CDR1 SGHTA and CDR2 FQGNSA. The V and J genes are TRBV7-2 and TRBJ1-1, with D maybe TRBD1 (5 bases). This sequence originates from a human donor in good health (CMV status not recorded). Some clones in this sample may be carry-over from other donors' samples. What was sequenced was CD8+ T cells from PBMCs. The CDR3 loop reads CASSPGEATEAFF. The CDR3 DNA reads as TGTGCCAGCAGCCCGGGGGAGGCCACTGAAGCTTTCTTT.